The 13 T cell receptor beta chains reported below all come from one sample, sequenced in a study of blood T cell repertoires in COVID-19. Assay used: immunoSEQ multiplex PCR; TCRdb lists only in-frame clones, some missing. The sample has 400,000 to 500,000 clones, around 87% seen once. The sample consisted of PBMCs or T cells enriched from blood (not recorded which). These receptors all stem from a woman between 40 and 55 years old who had recovered from COVID-19.

This rearrangement joins TRBV5-8 to TRBJ1-2; 7 bases match TRBD1. Germline trimming cut 3 bases from V and 5 bases from J; bases unmatched to any gene: 13. There are 16 residues in the CDR3. Germline CDR1 reads SGHTS; CDR2 reads YDEGEE. The CDR3 nucleotides are TGTGCCAGCAGCTCGTACGTTACAGGGGTGACTTATGGCTACACCTTC. Translated, it gives CASSSYVTGVTYGYTF.

The CDR3, as DNA: TGTGCCAGCAGGGACAGGGAAGGGGATAATTCACCCCTCCACTTT. Protein product: CASRDREGDNSPLHF. J is TRBJ1-6 and V is TRBV6-4; 8 bases align to TRBD1. CDR3 size: 15 residues. In germline, CDR1 is MRHNA, CDR2 SNTAGT. The V and J ends lost 6 bases and 5 bases, in that order; junction bases with no gene match: 6.

The chain joins TRBV19 to TRBJ2-1; 8 bases line up with TRBD1. Per germline, CDR1 LNHDA and CDR2 SQIVND (reference sequence). This CDR3 has 14 amino acids. After removal of 4 bases from V and 5 bases from J, the junction contained 4 bases not matched to a gene. The CDR3 protein is CASSRGTGHNEQFF. CDR3 sequence (DNA): TGTGCCAGTAGTAGGGGGACAGGACACAATGAGCAGTTCTTC.

The J gene is TRBJ2-1, the V gene TRBV19, with 11 nucleotides matching TRBD1. This CDR3 spans 16 amino acids. CDR1 LNHDA and CDR2 SQIVND come from the germline V gene (reference sequence). V lost 5 bases, J lost 0 bases, and 3 bases stayed unmatched. The CDR3 DNA sequence: TGTGCCAGTAGTCCCGGGACAGGGGGCTCCTACAATGAGCAGTTCTTC. This encodes CASSPGTGGSYNEQFF.

The rearrangement joins TRBV15 to TRBJ1-5; D might be TRBD1 (5 bases). The length of the CDR3 is 14 residues. Germline lookup yields CDR1 LNHNV and CDR2 YYDKDF (reference sequence). Trimming pared 4 bases from V and 6 bases from J, leaving 13 bases between. The CDR3 is CATSKFMGGQPQHF. The CDR3 DNA is TGTGCCACCAGCAAGTTCATGGGGGGTCAGCCCCAGCATTTT.

This chain uses TRBV24-1 with TRBJ2-5; possible D gene TRBD2, 6 bases. From germline, CDR1 is KGHDR and CDR2 SFDVKD. CDR3 size: 15 residues. V was clipped by 6 bases and J by 5 bases, with 18 bases between them. The CDR3: CATSRGIRQSETQYF. In DNA, the CDR3 is TGTGCCACCAGTCGCGGGATCCGACAGTCGGAGACCCAGTACTTC.

The chain couples TRBV9 to TRBJ1-4; 9 bases line up with TRBD1. The V and J ends lost 4 bases and 8 bases, in that order; junction bases with no gene match: 9. CDR3 length: 15 amino acids. Germline V gene sequence: CDR1 SGDLS, CDR2 YYNGEE. CDR3 protein: CASSPRDRVGEKLFF. Here the CDR3 DNA reads TGTGCCAGCAGCCCCCGGGACAGGGTCGGCGAAAAACTGTTTTTT.

This clone was observed a single time. V is TRBV12-3 or TRBV12-4 and J is TRBJ1-1; unclear D gene. V dropped 1 base and J dropped 4 bases, with 4 bases sitting between them. The CDR3 loop spans 12 amino acids. CDR3 loop: CASSLGLTEAFF. The CDR3, as DNA: TGTGCCAGCAGTTTAGGTCTCACTGAAGCTTTCTTT.

The gene calls are TRBV9 and TRBJ2-7, with a possible D match to TRBD2 (6 bases). This CDR3 spans 15 amino acids. Germline loops: CDR1 SGDLS, CDR2 YYNGEE. The V end was cut by 0 bases, the J end by 3 bases, with 13 bases between. The CDR3 DNA is TGTGCCAGCAGCGTAGGGCTAGGGAGGAACTACGAGCAGTACTTC. Protein: CASSVGLGRNYEQYF.

The genes are TRBV9 and TRBJ1-3; 7 positions agree with TRBD1. The CDR3 sequence is 17 residues long. J lost 7 bases, V lost 4 bases, and 17 bases had no gene match. Germline lookup yields CDR1 SGDLS and CDR2 YYNGEE. CDR3 nucleotide sequence: TGTGCCAGCAGCCCTCTTTGGGGGCAGGGGGACGGTAACACCATATATTTT. Its protein is CASSPLWGQGDGNTIYF.

The V gene is TRBV5-8, the J gene TRBJ2-2; D perhaps matches TRBD2 (6 bases). The CDR3 runs 18 residues. The ends were cut back, 4 bases at V and 4 bases at J, with 23 bases in the middle. Germline V CDR1 and CDR2: SGHTS, YDEGEE. The CDR3: CASSPRARGGLGTGELFF. The CDR3 region has the DNA TGTGCCAGCAGCCCAAGGGCCAGAGGAGGGCTCGGCACCGGGGAGCTGTTTTTT.

The V gene is TRBV12-3 or TRBV12-4, the J gene TRBJ2-1; no definite D call. CDR3 length equals 13 residues. V lost 7 bases and J 3 bases, leaving 10 bases between the germline ends. The CDR3 coding sequence is TGTGCCAGCACCCCGACTGACTACAATGAGCAGTTCTTC. Its translation is CASTPTDYNEQFF.

The V and J genes are TRBV30 and TRBJ1-5, with D hard to call. Germline V CDR1 and CDR2: GTSNPN, SVGIG (reference sequence). Trimming cost V 5 bases and J 0 bases, with 11 bases left between them. The CDR3 extends over 14 amino acids. CDR3 DNA sequence: TGTGCCTGGGGGGAGGGATATAGCAATCAGCCCCAGCATTTT. Translation gives CAWGEGYSNQPQHF.